This TCR beta chain was recovered during a study of blood T cell repertoires in COVID-19. Overall study: Both acute and convalescent COVID-19 samples were obtained from the United States, Italy and Spain. Sample material is recorded as cDNA or gDNA derived from T cells, B-cell-depleted T cells, or PBMCs.

From germline, CDR1 is LGHNA and CDR2 YSLEER. This CDR3 contains 16 residues. V trimming: 0 bases; J trimming: 11 bases; junction bases outside the gene matches: 11. Authors' data handling: Reference gene primer amplification gave estimated nucleated cell counts. TCRdb keeps only in-frame clones here, not all; method: immunoSEQ multiplex PCR. V and J calls and clone size are those listed in that table; D and trimming were worked out from the DNA. The sample consists of tens of thousands of clones, roughly 89% of them appearing once. This clonotype originated in a man aged 60-69 years with active COVID-19. Sequenced input: peripheral blood. The chain has TRBV4-3 and TRBJ2-4; 9 bases map to TRBD2. The CDR3 region is CASSQDPAGGGGVQYF. The CDR3 DNA reads as TGCGCCAGCAGCCAAGATCCCGCGGGAGGGGGTGGTGTTCAGTACTTC.